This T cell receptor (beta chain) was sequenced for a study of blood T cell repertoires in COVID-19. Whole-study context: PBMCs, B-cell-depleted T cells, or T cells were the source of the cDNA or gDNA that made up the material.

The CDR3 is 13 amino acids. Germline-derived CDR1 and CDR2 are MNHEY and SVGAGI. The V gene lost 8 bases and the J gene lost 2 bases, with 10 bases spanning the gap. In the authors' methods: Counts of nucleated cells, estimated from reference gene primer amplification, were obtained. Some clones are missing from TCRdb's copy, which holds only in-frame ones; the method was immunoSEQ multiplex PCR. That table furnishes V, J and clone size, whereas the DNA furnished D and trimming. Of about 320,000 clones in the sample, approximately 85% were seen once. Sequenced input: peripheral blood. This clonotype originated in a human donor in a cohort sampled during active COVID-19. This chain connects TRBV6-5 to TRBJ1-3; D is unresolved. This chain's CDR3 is CASCVGPGNTIYF. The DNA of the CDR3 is TGTGCCAGCTGCGTGGGCCCTGGAAACACCATATATTTT.